What follows is one T cell receptor (beta chain) and its context. The entry originates in a study of T cell repertoires in ileal Crohn's disease. Assay used: immunoSEQ multiplex PCR; TCRdb lists only in-frame clones, some missing. The table records roughly 62,000 clones, roughly 89% of them present only once. Stated time point: neoterminal ileum biopsy at postoperative endoscopy, about 6 months after surgery. The sequence derives from an adult with Crohn's disease. Specimen: ileal tissue.

The CDR3 bases are TGTGCCAGCAGCTTAGGAAGCGGGAGGCCCCTATACAATGAGCAGTTCTTC. Translating gives CASSLGSGRPLYNEQFF. The genes are TRBV11-3 and TRBJ2-1; TRBD2 matches 9 bases. With V trimmed by 1 base and J by 4 bases, 8 bases remained unmatched. The CDR3 spans 17 residues. CDR1 is SGHNT, CDR2 YENEEA, per germline.